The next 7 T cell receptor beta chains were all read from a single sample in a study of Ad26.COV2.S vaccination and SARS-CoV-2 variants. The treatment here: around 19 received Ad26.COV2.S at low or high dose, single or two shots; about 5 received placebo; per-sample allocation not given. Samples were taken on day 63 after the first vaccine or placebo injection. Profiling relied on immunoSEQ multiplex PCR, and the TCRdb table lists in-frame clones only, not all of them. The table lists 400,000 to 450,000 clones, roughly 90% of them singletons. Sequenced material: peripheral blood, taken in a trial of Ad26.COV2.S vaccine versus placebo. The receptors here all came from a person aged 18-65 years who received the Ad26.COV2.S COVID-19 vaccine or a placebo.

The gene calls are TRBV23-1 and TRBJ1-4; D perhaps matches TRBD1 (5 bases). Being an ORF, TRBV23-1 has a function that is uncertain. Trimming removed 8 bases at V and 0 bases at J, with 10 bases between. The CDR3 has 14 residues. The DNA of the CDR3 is TGCGCCAGCGAGGGGCGAACAACTAATGAAAAACTGTTTTTT. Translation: CASEGRTTNEKLFF.

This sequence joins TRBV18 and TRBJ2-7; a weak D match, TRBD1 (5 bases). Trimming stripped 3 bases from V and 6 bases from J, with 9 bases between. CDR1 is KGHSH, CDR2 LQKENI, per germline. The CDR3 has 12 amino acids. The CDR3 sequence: CASSPSGFEQYF. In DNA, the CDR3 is TGTGCCAGCTCACCTTCAGGGTTCGAGCAGTACTTC.

CDR3 nucleotide sequence: TGTGCCAGCAGCTTGGCCGGCCGGAGGGCAGATACGCAGTATTTT. It codes for CASSLAGRRADTQYF. The chain links TRBV5-4 to TRBJ2-3, with D maybe TRBD2 (6 bases). The V gene lost 0 bases and the J gene lost 4 bases, with 12 bases spanning the gap. The CDR3 has 15 residues. The V gene's germline CDR1 is SGHNT and CDR2 YYREEE (reference sequence).

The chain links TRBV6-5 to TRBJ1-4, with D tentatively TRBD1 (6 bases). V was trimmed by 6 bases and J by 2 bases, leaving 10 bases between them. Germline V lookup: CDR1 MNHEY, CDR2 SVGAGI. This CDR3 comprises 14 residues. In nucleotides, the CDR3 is TGTGCCAGCAGCCCGGGACACACTAATGAAAAACTGTTTTTT. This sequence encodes CASSPGHTNEKLFF.

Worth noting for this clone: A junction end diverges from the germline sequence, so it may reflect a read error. CDR3 sequence (DNA): TGTGCCAGCAGGGAAGTTACGGGGGGGCAGCCCCAGCATTTT. Translating gives CASREVTGGQPQHF. The chain has TRBV6-1 and TRBJ1-5; TRBD1 is a possible D gene (5 bases). Germline CDR1 is MNHNS and CDR2 is SASEGT. The CDR3 is made up of 14 amino acids.

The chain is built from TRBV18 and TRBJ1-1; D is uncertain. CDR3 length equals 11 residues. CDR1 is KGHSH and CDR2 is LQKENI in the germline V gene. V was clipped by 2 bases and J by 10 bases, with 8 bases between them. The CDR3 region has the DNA TGTGCCAGCTCACCAGGGAGAGGAGCTTTCTTT. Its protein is CASSPGRGAFF.

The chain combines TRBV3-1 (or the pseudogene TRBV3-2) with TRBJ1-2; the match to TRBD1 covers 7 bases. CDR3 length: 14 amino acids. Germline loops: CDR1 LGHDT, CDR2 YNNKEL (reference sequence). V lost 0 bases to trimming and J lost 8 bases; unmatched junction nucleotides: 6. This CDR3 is CASSQDDRADGYTF. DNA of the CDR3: TGTGCCAGCAGCCAAGACGACAGGGCAGACGGCTACACCTTC.